This passage covers 30 T cell receptor beta chains from one sample sequenced in a study of T cell changes during pregnancy in multiple sclerosis. The table came from immunoSEQ multiplex PCR; TCRdb's copy has only in-frame clones and leaves some out. Altogether 40,000 to 45,000 clones are present, about 91% being singletons, with the ten largest covering roughly 0.5%. The sample in question was CD4+ T cells from peripheral blood mononuclear cells, obtained in the second trimester of pregnancy. The source is a female donor in good health, enrolled as a control in a pregnancy study.

This clone was counted once. V and J are TRBV4-2 and TRBJ2-1; no definite D call. Germline V gene data show CDR1 as LGHNA and CDR2 as YNFKEQ. Trimming removed 4 bases at V and 0 bases at J, with 19 bases between. The CDR3 contains 18 residues. The DNA for the CDR3 is TGTGCCAGCAGCCCCCGCCAGCTCACAGAGAGCTCCTACAATGAGCAGTTCTTC. Protein sequence: CASSPRQLTESSYNEQFF.

The chain combines TRBV18 with TRBJ2-6; D might be TRBD1 (6 bases). This CDR3 contains 16 residues. In germline, CDR1 is KGHSH, CDR2 LQKENI. Trimming pared 4 bases from V and 4 bases from J, leaving 14 bases between. The CDR3 DNA sequence: TGTGCCAGCTCACAAAACAGGGTCCCCGGGGCCAACGTCCTGACTTTC. Translation gives CASSQNRVPGANVLTF.

V gene TRBV28 combines with J gene TRBJ2-7, with D possibly TRBD1 on 6 matching bases. Germline V gene sequence: CDR1 MDHEN, CDR2 SYDVKM. This CDR3 contains 16 residues. V was cut by 10 bases and J by 0 bases, with 22 bases left in between. The CDR3 region has the DNA TGTGCCACTGAAACCTTTAGGGGGTCAAGCTCCTACGAGCAGTACTTC. Translated: CATETFRGSSSYEQYF.

V gene TRBV10-2 combines with J gene TRBJ2-1; the match to TRBD2 covers 12 bases. The V and J ends lost 5 bases and 0 bases, in that order; junction bases with no gene match: 5. Per the germline V gene, CDR1 is WSHSY and CDR2 is SAAADI. CDR3 length: 17 amino acids. The CDR3 reads CASSNRLAGVSYNEQFF. The CDR3 coding sequence is TGCGCCAGCAGTAACCGACTAGCGGGAGTCTCCTACAATGAGCAGTTCTTC.

The chain couples TRBV18 to TRBJ1-1; tentative D call: TRBD1 (5 bases). The germline CDR1 and CDR2 sequences are KGHSH and LQKENI. The CDR3 contains 13 residues. V shed 3 bases and J shed 9 bases, with 14 bases lying between them. The CDR3, as DNA: TGTGCCAGCTCACCCGACCCGGGGGGGAAAGCTTTCTTT. It is translated as CASSPDPGGKAFF.

The chain combines TRBV11-2 with TRBJ2-1, with 9 bases identical to TRBD2. Germline assignment: CDR1 SGHAT and CDR2 FQNNGV. The CDR3 consists of 14 residues. The V segment lost 1 base and the J segment 5 bases; nucleotides outside the gene matches: 0. CDR3 sequence: CASSLGLADNEQFF. The CDR3 nucleotides read TGTGCCAGCAGCTTAGGACTAGCGGACAATGAGCAGTTCTTC.

This rearrangement joins TRBV2 to TRBJ1-6, with D perhaps matching TRBD1 (6 bases). CDR1 is SNHLY, CDR2 FYNNEI, per germline. Trimming removed 5 bases from V and 8 bases from J, with 16 bases in between. The CDR3 runs to 15 residues. The CDR3 is CASSYQQGLYSPLHF. The CDR3 region has the DNA TGTGCCAGCAGTTACCAACAGGGATTATATTCACCCCTCCACTTT.

The chain combines TRBV30 with TRBJ1-2; D may be TRBD1 (6 bases). V lost 5 bases, J lost 4 bases, and 17 bases lay in between. The germline CDR1 and CDR2 sequences are GTSNPN and SVGIG (reference sequence). This CDR3 region has 14 residues. The CDR3 DNA sequence: TGTGCCTGGTCCCGGACAGACGACGTCTATGGCTACACCTTC. Amino acid sequence: CAWSRTDDVYGYTF.

V usage is TRBV7-9 and J usage is TRBJ1-2; perhaps TRBD1 as D (6 bases). Germline V CDR1 and CDR2: SEHNR, FQNEAQ (reference sequence). V lost 4 bases to trimming and J lost 8 bases, with 17 bases between them. The CDR3 sequence is 14 residues long. The CDR3 is CASSSHRTVWGYTF. The DNA of the CDR3 is TGTGCCAGCAGCTCCCACCGGACAGTATGGGGCTACACCTTC.

The chain has TRBV30 and TRBJ1-2, with D hard to call. Germline V CDR1 and CDR2: GTSNPN, SVGIG (reference sequence). The CDR3 is made up of 13 amino acids. V lost 1 base and J lost 6, with 12 bases in between. CDR3 protein: CAWSALGRDGYTF. The CDR3 nucleotides are TGTGCCTGGAGTGCCCTGGGTCGGGATGGCTACACCTTC.

The V call is TRBV6-1, the J call TRBJ2-5; 7 nucleotides line up with TRBD2. Germline CDR1 reads MNHNS; CDR2 reads SASEGT. The length of the CDR3 is 13 residues. The V and J ends lost 7 bases and 2 bases, in that order; junction bases with no gene match: 4. This chain's CDR3 is CASKRDLQETQYF. DNA of the CDR3: TGTGCCAGCAAGCGGGACTTACAAGAGACCCAGTACTTC.

This chain links TRBV7-9 with TRBJ2-5, with 9 nucleotides matching TRBD1. V gave up 5 bases and J gave up 3 bases; unmatched junction bases: 1. Germline CDR1 SEHNR, CDR2 FQNEAQ (reference sequence). The CDR3 length is 13 residues. For the CDR3, the DNA is TGTGCCAGCAGCCGGACAGGGGAAGAGACCCAGTACTTC. Protein: CASSRTGEETQYF.

The V call is TRBV7-3, the J call TRBJ2-3; TRBD2 matches 7 bases. Per the germline V gene, CDR1 is SGHTA and CDR2 is FQGTGA. Trimming cost V 5 bases and J 0 bases; bases outside gene matches: 2. The CDR3 sequence is 14 residues long. CDR3 DNA sequence: TGTGCCAGCAGCCCCGGGGGGAGCACAGATACGCAGTATTTT. Amino acids: CASSPGGSTDTQYF. The variable domain in full, completed from reference TRBV7-3 and TRBJ2-3, reads GAGVSQTPSNKVTEKGKYVELRCDPISGHTALYWYRQSLGQGPEFLIYFQGTGAADDSGLPNDRFFAVRPEGSVSTLKIQRTERGDSAVYLCASSPGGSTDTQYFGPGTRLTVL.

The V gene is TRBV10-3, the J gene TRBJ1-5; 9 bases map to TRBD1. After removal of 0 bases from V and 0 bases from J, the junction contained 6 bases not matched to a gene. CDR1 ENHRY and CDR2 SYGVKD come from the germline V gene. This CDR3 comprises 18 residues. The chain's CDR3 is CAISESNTGGTSNQPQHF. CDR3 sequence (DNA): TGTGCCATCAGTGAGTCCAACACAGGGGGCACTAGCAATCAGCCCCAGCATTTT.

This chain connects TRBV6-5 to TRBJ1-5; TRBD1 might be the D (6 bases). Germline loops: CDR1 MNHEY, CDR2 SVGAGI. V was cut by 6 bases and J by 8 bases, with 14 bases left in between. This CDR3 comprises 13 residues. This CDR3 is CASRKQGQEPQHF. The CDR3 DNA reads TGTGCCAGCAGGAAACAGGGTCAGGAGCCCCAGCATTTT.

The gene calls are TRBV7-9 and TRBJ2-3; D might be TRBD2 (5 bases). The germline V gene has CDR1 SEHNR and CDR2 FQNEAQ (reference sequence). Trimming shortened V by 8 bases and J by 4 bases, and 10 bases separated the two germline ends. The CDR3 spans 12 residues. CDR3 nucleotide sequence: TGTGCCAGCTCGGGGTCGGCAGATACGCAGTATTTT. Its translation is CASSGSADTQYF.

The rearrangement links TRBV7-2 to TRBJ1-4, with D perhaps matching TRBD1 (5 bases). Germline CDR1 is SGHTA and CDR2 is FQGNSA. The V gene lost 5 bases and the J gene lost 6 bases, with 13 bases spanning the gap. The CDR3 consists of 14 residues. The CDR3 sequence: CASSPGYLDEKLFF. CDR3 nucleotide sequence: TGTGCCAGCAGCCCAGGGTATTTGGATGAAAAACTGTTTTTT.

This clone occurred once. The V call is TRBV19, the J call TRBJ1-2; 7 bases match TRBD1. This CDR3 spans 14 amino acids. Trimming at V came to 6 bases and at J to 3 bases, leaving 7 bases not matched to a gene. Germline V gives CDR1 LNHDA, CDR2 SQIVND (reference sequence). The CDR3 region has the DNA TGTGCCAGTAGCCGCCCCGGACAGGACTATGGCTACACCTTC. It translates to CASSRPGQDYGYTF.

The J gene is TRBJ2-1, the V gene TRBV5-1; TRBD1 is a possible D gene (7 bases). Germline V gene lookup returns CDR1 SGHRS and CDR2 YFSETQ. CDR3 length equals 16 residues. V was shortened by 4 bases and J by 6 bases, with 20 bases between the two germline ends. For the CDR3, the DNA is TGCGCCAGCAGCCAGGGGGGTTTGGCGGAGTCCAATGAGCAGTTCTTC. Its translation is CASSQGGLAESNEQFF.

This chain joins TRBV30 and TRBJ2-1, with TRBD2 matching 9 bases. CDR1 is GTSNPN, CDR2 SVGIG, per germline (reference sequence). V trimming: 8 bases; J trimming: 0 bases; junction bases outside the gene matches: 8. This CDR3 contains 15 residues. The CDR3 region is CAALAGGSSYNEQFF. CDR3 DNA sequence: TGTGCCGCCCTGGCGGGAGGGAGCTCCTACAATGAGCAGTTCTTC. The whole variable domain, filled in from reference TRBV30 and TRBJ2-1, reads SQTIHQWPATLVQPVGSPLSLECTVEGTSNPNLYWYRQAAGRGLQLLFYSVGIGQISSEVPQNLSASRPQDRQFILSSKKLLLSDSGFYLCAALAGGSSYNEQFFGPGTRLTVL.

The chain employs TRBV18 and TRBJ1-3, with 8 bases lining up with TRBD1. The V gene end was trimmed by 4 bases and the J gene end by 4 bases; junction bases not matched to a gene: 6. Per germline, CDR1 KGHSH and CDR2 LQKENI. The CDR3 contains 15 residues. Written as DNA, the CDR3 is TGTGCCAGCTCACGAATACAGGGGGAAGGAAACACCATATATTTT. Translated: CASSRIQGEGNTIYF.

This chain connects TRBV5-1 to TRBJ2-7; a weak D match, TRBD2 (7 bases). The germline CDR1 and CDR2 sequences are SGHRS and YFSETQ. The germline V and J ends were trimmed by 4 bases and 1 base, with 12 bases remaining between them. The CDR3 runs to 14 residues. CDR3 DNA sequence: TGCGCCAGCAGCGGAGGGGGGGGGTCCTACGAGCAGTACTTC. Its translation is CASSGGGGSYEQYF.

The V gene is TRBV7-2, the J gene TRBJ1-3; D gene ambiguous. The germline V and J ends were trimmed by 3 bases and 3 bases, with 6 bases remaining between them. Germline assignment: CDR1 SGHTA and CDR2 FQGNSA. This CDR3 contains 13 residues. CDR3 residues: CASSLGSGNTIYF. DNA of the CDR3: TGTGCCAGCAGCTTGGGGAGTGGAAACACCATATATTTT.

The V call is TRBV19, the J call TRBJ2-2; 14 bases match TRBD2. Germline values: CDR1 LNHDA, CDR2 SQIVND (reference sequence). Trimming removed 5 bases from V and 4 bases from J; junction bases left unmatched: 9. The CDR3 spans 18 residues. CDR3 sequence: CASSPRLAGGSGTGELFF. The DNA for the CDR3 is TGTGCCAGTAGTCCCCGACTAGCGGGAGGGTCGGGCACCGGGGAGCTGTTTTTT.

The V and J genes are TRBV7-2 and TRBJ2-3; 7 bases align to TRBD1. Germline CDR1 reads SGHTA; CDR2 reads FQGNSA. V lost 5 bases and J lost 2; bases outside the gene matches: 4. The CDR3 sequence is 14 residues long. As DNA, the CDR3 is TGTGCCAGCAGCCGGGACAGCCTCACAGATACGCAGTATTTT. Its protein is CASSRDSLTDTQYF.

The rearrangement joins TRBV5-5 to TRBJ2-3, with a possible D match to TRBD2 (6 bases). The V gene lost 5 bases and the J gene lost 6 bases, with 19 bases spanning the gap. Germline V gene data show CDR1 as SGHKS and CDR2 as YYEKEE (reference sequence). The CDR3 spans 15 residues. Here the CDR3 reads CASSRTSPGLDTQYF. The CDR3 coding sequence is TGTGCCAGCAGTCGTACTAGCCCCGGGCTGGATACGCAGTATTTT.

J is TRBJ2-6 and V is TRBV6-1; 12 nucleotides align to TRBD1. J lost 3 bases, V lost 4 bases, and 4 bases had no gene match. Looked up from germline, CDR1 is MNHNS and CDR2 is SASEGT. This CDR3 comprises 17 residues. Here the CDR3 DNA reads TGTGCCAGCAGTGCCCGGGACAGGGGGCTTGGGGCCAACGTCCTGACTTTC. Encoded protein: CASSARDRGLGANVLTF.

The chain is built from TRBV29-1 and TRBJ1-2; D is possibly TRBD1 (6 bases). Germline V lookup: CDR1 SQVTM, CDR2 ANQGSEA. V shed 7 bases and J shed 2 bases, with 17 bases lying between them. The CDR3 loop spans 14 amino acids. The CDR3 loop is CSALGAPENYGYTF. CDR3 sequence (DNA): TGCAGCGCCCTGGGGGCCCCCGAGAACTATGGCTACACCTTC.

This chain links TRBV30 with TRBJ1-1; D not certain. Germline V gene sequence: CDR1 GTSNPN, CDR2 SVGIG (reference sequence). V was cut by 0 bases and J by 3 bases, with 5 bases left in between. This CDR3 spans 12 amino acids. CDR3 in DNA: TGTGCCTGGAGTGTACGGGACACTGAAGCTTTCTTT. Translation: CAWSVRDTEAFF.

V and J are TRBV2 and TRBJ2-1; 7 bases fit TRBD2. Germline V gene data show CDR1 as SNHLY and CDR2 as FYNNEI. V shed 8 bases and J 3 bases; nucleotides not matched to a gene: 7. This CDR3 is built from 14 residues. The DNA of the CDR3 is TGTGCCAGCGGGACGGGAGGAGGCTACAATGAGCAGTTCTTC. Residues: CASGTGGGYNEQFF.